This TCR beta chain was profiled in a study of T cell responses to AZD1222 COVID-19 vaccine. Findings and limits, study-wide: There were mostly white British donors and more females than males, and clonal diversity was possibly underestimated.

Assay: immunoSEQ multiplex PCR; the TCRdb copy retains only in-frame clones and omits some. This table has about 180,000 clones, 70% to 90% appearing once. In regard to this clone: Its matching antigen is unknown.

Source: peripheral blood, taken 28 days after the second dose of the MenACWY control vaccine. This clonotype was obtained from an adult who received the MenACWY meningococcal vaccine as a control.

The CDR3 DNA sequence: TGTGCCAGCAGTTCATCACAGGGGAGTGAAAAACTGTTTTTT. This encodes CASSSSQGSEKLFF. The J gene is TRBJ1-4, the V gene TRBV28; 7 nucleotides align to TRBD1. Germline V lookup: CDR1 MDHEN, CDR2 SYDVKM. The junction had 6 bases not matched to a gene; V was cut back by 4 bases and J by 7 bases. This CDR3 comprises 14 residues.